The clone carrying this T cell receptor beta chain was found many times. The antigen is unknown. Noted treatment: skin biopsy from PPD injection site in Mantoux-positive individual. An oligonucleotide containing a UMI was ligated to the 3' end of TCR cDNA. Cells were not sorted; total RNA input targeted 1 to 1000 ng. The CDR3 consists of 15 residues. Germline assignment: CDR1 MNHEY and CDR2 SMNVEV (reference sequence). V shed 1 base and J 6 bases; nucleotides not matched to a gene: 6. Ligated cDNA underwent four rounds of PCR with nested alpha and beta constant region primers and SP2. Reverse transcription of blood and skin TCR RNA was primed at alpha and beta constant regions. TCRdb processed the UMI-ligation and nested PCR reads anew with MiXCR; each CDR3 protein has one entry. The repertoire holds around 30,000 distinct CDR3 sequences, with about 6.2% as singletons. This record comes from a study of naive and memory T cell subsets. Overall study findings and caveats: TCR transcript changes with activation or differentiation may affect this RNA method.

The sequence was collected from an adult in good health. The rearrangement joins TRBV27 to TRBJ1-5; 7 bases map to TRBD1. The material sequenced was skin, taken from a tuberculin skin test site. This CDR3 is CASSLFPGQLQPQHF. Here the CDR3 DNA reads TGTGCCAGCAGTTTATTTCCGGGACAGCTTCAGCCCCAGCATTTT.